This T cell receptor beta chain was captured in a study of T cell responses to AZD1222 COVID-19 vaccine. The CDR3 totals 13 residues. Germline V gives CDR1 MNHNY, CDR2 SVGAGI (reference sequence). J lost 3 bases, V lost 8 bases, and 1 base had no gene match. Measured with immunoSEQ multiplex PCR; TCRdb has only the in-frame clones, and not every one. The data hold fewer than 200,000 clones, with approximately 90% observed a single time. Sample: peripheral blood, taken on day 0 of AZD1222 vaccination. The receptor's source is an adult in good health. The chain couples TRBV6-6 to TRBJ1-5; 10 bases map to TRBD1. The CDR3 sequence: CASGQGDNQPQHF. The DNA of the CDR3 is TGTGCCAGCGGACAGGGGGACAATCAGCCCCAGCATTTT.